These 9 T cell receptor beta chains were sequenced from one sample in a study of T cell responses to AZD1222 COVID-19 vaccine. Generated by immunoSEQ multiplex PCR, the TCRdb table keeps only in-frame clones and is missing some. The table has around 87,000 clones, around 87% seen once. Source: peripheral blood, taken 28 days after the second AZD1222 dose. The origin of the receptors is an adult who received the AZD1222 COVID-19 vaccine.

V is TRBV6-5 and J is TRBJ2-7, with unresolved D. Germline V gene data show CDR1 as MNHEY and CDR2 as SVGAGI. The V and J ends lost 2 bases and 3 bases respectively, with 5 bases between them. CDR3 length equals 12 residues. CDR3 nucleotides: TGTGCCAGCAGTTACGACGGCTACGAGCAGTACTTC. Its protein product is CASSYDGYEQYF.

The chain uses TRBV18 and TRBJ1-1; TRBD1 matches 8 bases. The J segment lost 8 bases and the V segment lost 3 bases, leaving 8 bases of the junction unmatched. The CDR3 sequence is 14 residues long. Germline values: CDR1 KGHSH, CDR2 LQKENI. CDR3 nucleotides: TGTGCCAGCTCACCCCGGGACAGGTTGTTCGAAGCTTTCTTT. Translation: CASSPRDRLFEAFF.

The chain uses TRBV19 and TRBJ1-5, with 8 nucleotides matching TRBD1. Germline CDR1 LNHDA, CDR2 SQIVND (reference sequence). This CDR3 region has 14 residues. Trimming at V came to 5 bases and at J to 3 bases, leaving 3 bases not matched to a gene. Written as DNA, the CDR3 is TGTGCCAGTAGTGACAGGGGAGCCAATCAGCCCCAGCATTTT. Translating it yields CASSDRGANQPQHF.

This rearrangement joins TRBV27 to TRBJ1-5, with D possibly being TRBD1 (5 bases). Trimming left V 3 bases short and J 5 bases short, with 14 bases between. Germline V gene sequence: CDR1 MNHEY, CDR2 SMNVEV (reference sequence). This CDR3 has 15 amino acids. In DNA, the CDR3 is TGTGCCAGCAGTTTGTCCGGGACCTGGGATCAGCCCCAGCATTTT. It yields the protein CASSLSGTWDQPQHF.

This sequence joins TRBV2 and TRBJ2-1; D ambiguous. V was trimmed by 6 bases and J by 5 bases, leaving 14 bases between them. This CDR3 has 14 residues. CDR1 and CDR2 (germline): SNHLY, FYNNEI. This CDR3 reads CASRNSPIHNEQFF. CDR3 DNA: TGTGCCAGCAGGAACTCCCCCATACACAATGAGCAGTTCTTC.

To note about this clone: At the DNA level, this CDR3 is encoded by other sequences in the same sample as well. In DNA, the CDR3 is TGTGCCAGCAGAAGCAGGGGCAACACTGAAGCTTTCTTT. Protein product: CASRSRGNTEAFF. The chain uses TRBV3-1 (or the pseudogene TRBV3-2) and TRBJ1-1; tentatively, D is TRBD1 (6 bases). Deletions cut 6 bases from V and 2 bases from J, with 10 bases between. The germline gives CDR1 LGHDT, CDR2 YNNKEL (reference sequence). The CDR3 has 13 residues.

The chain is built from TRBV6-2 or TRBV6-3 and TRBJ1-2; D call uncertain. Germline loops: CDR1 MNHEY, CDR2 SVGEGT. With 5 bases removed from V and 4 bases from J, the gap between germline ends came to 8 bases. The CDR3 runs to 12 residues. CDR3 in DNA: TGTGCCAGCAGTAATAGCGCCTATGGCTACACCTTC. Protein product: CASSNSAYGYTF.

The V gene is TRBV27, the J gene TRBJ1-5; D might be TRBD1 (5 bases). V dropped 3 bases and J dropped 6 bases, with 9 bases sitting between them. This CDR3 spans 13 amino acids. The germline gives CDR1 MNHEY, CDR2 SMNVEV (reference sequence). The CDR3 region has the DNA TGTGCCAGCAGTTTCGGAAGGGGTCAGCCCCAGCATTTT. Translated, it gives CASSFGRGQPQHF.

The genes are TRBV5-1 and TRBJ2-2; 7 bases line up with TRBD1. There are 16 residues in the CDR3. The V segment lost 0 bases and the J segment 5 bases; nucleotides outside the gene matches: 7. Germline lookup yields CDR1 SGHRS and CDR2 YFSETQ. The CDR3 protein is CASSLAPTGITGELFF. The DNA for the CDR3 is TGCGCCAGCAGCTTGGCCCCGACAGGGATAACCGGGGAGCTGTTTTTT.